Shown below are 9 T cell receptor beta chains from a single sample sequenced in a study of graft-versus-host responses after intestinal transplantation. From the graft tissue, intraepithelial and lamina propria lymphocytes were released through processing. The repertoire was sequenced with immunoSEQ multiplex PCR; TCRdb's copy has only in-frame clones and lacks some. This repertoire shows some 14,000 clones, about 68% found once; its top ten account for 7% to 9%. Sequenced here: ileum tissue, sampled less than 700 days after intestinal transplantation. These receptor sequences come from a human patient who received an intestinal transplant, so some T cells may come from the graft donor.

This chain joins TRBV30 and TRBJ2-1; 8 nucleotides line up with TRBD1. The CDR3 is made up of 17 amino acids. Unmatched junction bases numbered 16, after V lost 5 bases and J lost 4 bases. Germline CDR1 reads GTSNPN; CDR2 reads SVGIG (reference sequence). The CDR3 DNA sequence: TGTGCCTGGTTCCCCTCCCTGGGGACAGGACTTTACAATGAGCAGTTCTTC. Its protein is CAWFPSLGTGLYNEQFF. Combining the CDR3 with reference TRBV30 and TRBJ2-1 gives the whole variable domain SQTIHQWPATLVQPVGSPLSLECTVEGTSNPNLYWYRQAAGRGLQLLFYSVGIGQISSEVPQNLSASRPQDRQFILSSKKLLLSDSGFYLCAWFPSLGTGLYNEQFFGPGTRLTVL.

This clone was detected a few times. This CDR3 is CASSYDLTPSTEAFF. For the CDR3, the DNA is TGTGCCAGCAGTTACGATCTTACACCTAGCACTGAAGCTTTCTTT. V gene TRBV6-5 combines with J gene TRBJ1-1; unclear D gene. V lost 2 bases and J lost 4, with 14 bases in between. CDR3 length equals 15 residues. Germline assignment: CDR1 MNHEY and CDR2 SVGAGI.

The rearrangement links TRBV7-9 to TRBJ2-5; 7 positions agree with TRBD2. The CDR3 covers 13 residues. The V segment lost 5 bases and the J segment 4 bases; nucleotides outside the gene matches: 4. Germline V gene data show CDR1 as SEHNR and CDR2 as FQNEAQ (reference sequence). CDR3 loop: CASSPSGLETQYF. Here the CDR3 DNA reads TGTGCCAGCAGCCCTAGCGGATTAGAGACCCAGTACTTC.

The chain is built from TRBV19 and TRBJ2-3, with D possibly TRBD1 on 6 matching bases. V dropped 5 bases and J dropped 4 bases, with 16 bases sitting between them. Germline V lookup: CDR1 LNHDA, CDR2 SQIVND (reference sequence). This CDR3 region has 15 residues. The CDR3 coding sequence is TGTGCCAGTAGTCCCATCCTCAGGGGTCCAGATACGCAGTATTTT. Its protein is CASSPILRGPDTQYF.

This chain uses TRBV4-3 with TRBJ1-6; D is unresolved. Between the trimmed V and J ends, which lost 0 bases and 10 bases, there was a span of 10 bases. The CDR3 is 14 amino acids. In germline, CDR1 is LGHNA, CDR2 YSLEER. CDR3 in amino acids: CASSQEAKHSPLHF. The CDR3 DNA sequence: TGCGCCAGCAGCCAAGAGGCCAAACACTCACCCCTCCACTTT.

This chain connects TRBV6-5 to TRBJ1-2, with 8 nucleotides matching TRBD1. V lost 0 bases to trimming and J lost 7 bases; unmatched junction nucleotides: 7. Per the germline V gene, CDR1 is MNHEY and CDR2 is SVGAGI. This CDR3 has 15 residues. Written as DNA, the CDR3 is TGTGCCAGCAGTTACTCTACAGGGGGGTTTTCTGGCTACACCTTC. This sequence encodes CASSYSTGGFSGYTF.

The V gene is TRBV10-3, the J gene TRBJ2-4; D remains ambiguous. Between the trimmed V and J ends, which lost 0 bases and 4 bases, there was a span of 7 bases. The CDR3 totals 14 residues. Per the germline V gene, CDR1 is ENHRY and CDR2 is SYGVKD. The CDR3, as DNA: TGTGCCATCAGTGAGTCGCAGGCTAAAAACATTCAGTACTTC. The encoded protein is CAISESQAKNIQYF.

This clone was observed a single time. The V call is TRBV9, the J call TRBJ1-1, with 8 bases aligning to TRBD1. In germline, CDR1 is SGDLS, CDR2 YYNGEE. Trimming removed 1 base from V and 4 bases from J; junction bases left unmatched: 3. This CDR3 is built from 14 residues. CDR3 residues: CASSVSGGGTEAFF. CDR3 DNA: TGTGCCAGCAGCGTATCAGGGGGCGGCACTGAAGCTTTCTTT. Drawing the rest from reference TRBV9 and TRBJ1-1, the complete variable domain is DSGVTQTPKHLITATGQRVTLRCSPRSGDLSVYWYQQSLDQGLQFLIQYYNGEERAKGNILERFSAQQFPDLHSELNLSSLELGDSALYFCASSVSGGGTEAFFGQGTRLTVV.

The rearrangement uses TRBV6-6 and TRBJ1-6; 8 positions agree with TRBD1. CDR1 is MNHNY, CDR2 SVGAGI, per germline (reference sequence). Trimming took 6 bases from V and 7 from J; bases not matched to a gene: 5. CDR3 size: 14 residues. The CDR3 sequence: CASSSTGDNSPLHF. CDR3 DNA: TGTGCCAGCAGCTCGACAGGGGACAATTCACCCCTCCACTTT.